These 30 T cell receptor beta chains came from one sample sequenced in a study of T cell repertoires in cytomegalovirus infection. TCRdb used MiXCR to reprocess the reads, holding one entry per CDR3 protein. The table shows around 94,000 distinct CDR3 sequences, with approximately 15% occurring only once. Specimen: PBMCs. Receptor source: a human donor in good health (CMV status not recorded). Some clones in this sample may be carry-over from other donors' samples.

This clonotype was detected many times. The V and J genes are TRBV7-2 and TRBJ2-6; perhaps TRBD2 as D (5 bases). The V end was cut by 0 bases, the J end by 0 bases, with 6 bases between. Germline V gene sequence: CDR1 SGHTA, CDR2 FQGNSA. The CDR3 sequence is 16 residues long. The CDR3 nucleotides read TGTGCCAGCAGCTTAGCGGGGAGCTCTGGGGCCAACGTCCTGACTTTC. Protein sequence: CASSLAGSSGANVLTF.

Worth noting for this clonotype: A much larger clone lies a single base off, so this may be a read error. The chain employs TRBV28 and TRBJ1-1, with no clear D. Between the trimmed V and J ends, which lost 4 bases and 14 bases, there was a span of 23 bases. The CDR3 covers 14 residues. Germline CDR1 MDHEN, CDR2 SYDVKM. CDR3 sequence (DNA): TGTGCCAGCAGTTCCGGCGGAGAAGGTACTTCTTTATTCTTT. This codes for CASSSGGEGTSLFF.

The J gene is TRBJ2-5, the V gene TRBV7-8; 10 bases map to TRBD2. After removal of 6 bases from V and 5 bases from J, the junction contained 9 bases not matched to a gene. CDR1 is SGHVS and CDR2 is FQNEAQ in the germline V gene. There are 15 residues in the CDR3. The CDR3 DNA sequence: TGTGCCAGCAGGGCCGGGACTAGCGCTAGGGAGACCCAGTACTTC. Translated: CASRAGTSARETQYF. The full variable domain, rest sourced from reference TRBV7-8 and TRBJ2-5, is GAGVSQSPRYKVAKRGQDVALRCDPISGHVSLFWYQQALGQGPEFLTYFQNEAQLDKSGLPSDRFFAERPEGSVSTLKIQRTQQEDSAVYLCASRAGTSARETQYFGPGTRLLVL.

The chain links TRBV5-1 to TRBJ2-7; D is uncertain. Per the germline V gene, CDR1 is SGHRS and CDR2 is YFSETQ. Trimming took off 0 bases at V and 6 bases at J, with 10 bases between the two ends. This CDR3 is built from 13 residues. The CDR3, as DNA: TGCGCCAGCAGCTTGGGGCCCGTCGGCGAGCAGTACTTC. Translation gives CASSLGPVGEQYF.

This clonotype has a handful of counts. The chain couples TRBV14 to TRBJ1-1, with unresolved D. The V gene lost 4 bases and the J gene lost 1 base, with 10 bases spanning the gap. This CDR3 region has 14 residues. The germline CDR1 and CDR2 sequences are SGHDN and FVKESK. This CDR3 reads CASSPETENTEAFF. CDR3 nucleotides: TGTGCCAGCAGCCCAGAGACGGAGAACACTGAAGCTTTCTTT.

Many counts were recorded for this clonotype. The junction and the germline gene differ at one end; a read error may be behind it. The chain employs TRBV7-8 and TRBJ2-7; D is possibly TRBD2 (5 bases). Germline loops: CDR1 SGHVS, CDR2 FQNEAQ. This CDR3 is 14 amino acids long. The CDR3 loop reads CASSPRGQVGALKF. The CDR3 bases are TGTGCCAGCAGCCCAAGAGGGCAGGTCGGCGCCTTAAAGTTC.

The chain employs TRBV9 and TRBJ2-3; no clear D gene. The V gene's germline CDR1 is SGDLS and CDR2 YYNGEE. The CDR3 is 12 residues long. V lost 3 bases and J lost 4, with 6 bases in between. The CDR3 region has the DNA TGTGCCAGCAGCGGGGAATCAGATACGCAGTATTTT. It is translated as CASSGESDTQYF.

This clonotype was found many times. The chain uses TRBV19 and TRBJ1-5; D might be TRBD1 (5 bases). The CDR3 covers 13 residues. Germline CDR1 reads LNHDA; CDR2 reads SQIVND (reference sequence). The V gene lost 8 bases and the J gene lost 6 bases, with 14 bases spanning the gap. The CDR3 protein is CASRGARGQPQHF. The CDR3 DNA sequence: TGTGCCAGTCGAGGGGCGCGAGGTCAGCCCCAGCATTTT.

Note on this clonotype: It may be a read error: a sequence one base away is much more abundant. The V call is TRBV12-3 or TRBV12-4, the J call TRBJ1-6; D is perhaps TRBD1 (5 bases). Trimming stripped 2 bases from V and 10 bases from J, with 21 bases between. The CDR3 is 17 residues long. The CDR3 loop reads CASSLSTTGGVGSPLHF. CDR3 DNA sequence: TGTGCCAGCAGTTTATCCACTACCGGGGGGGTCGGGTCACCCCTCCACTTT.

This chain uses TRBV5-1 with TRBJ2-5; tentatively, D is TRBD1 (6 bases). The CDR3 spans 16 residues. CDR1 SGHRS and CDR2 YFSETQ come from the germline V gene. Trimming removed 0 bases at V and 3 bases at J, with 15 bases between. The chain's CDR3 is CASSLAVTGYEETQYF. In nucleotides, the CDR3 is TGCGCCAGCAGCTTGGCCGTAACAGGGTACGAAGAGACCCAGTACTTC.

In this sample, this clonotype turned up many times. V and J are TRBV7-9 and TRBJ2-1, with a weak D call TRBD1 (5 bases). Germline assignment: CDR1 SEHNR and CDR2 FQNEAQ (reference sequence). CDR3 size: 15 residues. V was shortened by 4 bases and J by 7 bases, with 17 bases between the two germline ends. This CDR3 is CASSSPAGISNEQFF. CDR3 coding DNA: TGTGCCAGCAGCTCGCCCGCAGGGATTTCGAATGAGCAGTTCTTC.

CDR3 region: CAIPDRGLGTGELFF. CDR3 coding DNA: TGTGCCATACCGGACAGGGGGCTTGGAACCGGGGAGCTGTTTTTT. This chain links TRBV10-3 with TRBJ2-2, with 11 positions matching TRBD1. V was clipped by 9 bases and J by 5 bases; unmatched bases: 8. CDR1 and CDR2 from the germline V gene are ENHRY and SYGVKD. The CDR3 extends over 15 amino acids.

This clonotype has only one observation. This may be a read error: a much more frequent sequence differs by one nucleotide. The chain carries TRBV7-8 and TRBJ1-1; D unresolved. Looked up from germline, CDR1 is SGHVS and CDR2 is FQNEAQ. The CDR3 sequence is 15 residues long. The CDR3 reads CARSLGAWSSTEAFF. In nucleotides, the CDR3 is TGTGCCAGGAGCTTAGGTGCCTGGTCCTCCACTGAAGCTTTCTTT. The entire variable domain, with the rest obtained from reference TRBV7-8 and TRBJ1-1, is as follows: GAGVSQSPRYKVAKRGQDVALRCDPISGHVSLFWYQQALGQGPEFLTYFQNEAQLDKSGLPSDRFFAERPEGSVSTLKIQRTQQEDSAVYLCARSLGAWSSTEAFFGQGTRLTVV.

Ten or more counts support this clonotype. This rearrangement joins TRBV7-4 to TRBJ1-1, with a weak D call TRBD1 (5 bases). Trimming left V 2 bases short and J 4 bases short, with 11 bases between. Germline CDR1 is SGHVT and CDR2 is SQSDAQ. The CDR3 extends over 14 amino acids. Here the CDR3 DNA reads TGTGCCAGCAGCTTAAGAGGGGTGGTCACTGAAGCTTTCTTT. Its protein is CASSLRGVVTEAFF.

Many counts were recorded for this clonotype. The V gene is TRBV12-3 or TRBV12-4, the J gene TRBJ1-2; TRBD1 is a possible D gene (6 bases). Trimming cost V 3 bases and J 7 bases, with 15 bases left between them. The CDR3 covers 14 residues. The CDR3 spells CASSFGGRPGGYTF. Here the CDR3 DNA reads TGTGCCAGCAGTTTTGGGGGGCGCCCCGGTGGCTACACCTTC.

This clonotype was detected ten times or more. The J gene is TRBJ1-5, the V gene TRBV7-2; TRBD1 matches at 7 bases. The CDR3 consists of 14 residues. Trimming took 5 bases from V and 6 from J; bases not matched to a gene: 7. CDR1 and CDR2 (germline): SGHTA, FQGNSA. The CDR3 bases are TGTGCCAGCAGCCTCAGACAGGGCGGTCAGCCCCAGCATTTT. As protein: CASSLRQGGQPQHF.

The rearrangement joins TRBV20-1 to TRBJ1-1, with 8 nucleotides matching TRBD1. The V gene's germline CDR1 is DFQATT and CDR2 SNEGSKA (reference sequence). This CDR3 has 13 residues. V shed 6 bases and J 3 bases; nucleotides not matched to a gene: 6. The CDR3 sequence: CSAGDRRHTEAFF. As DNA, the CDR3 is TGCAGTGCAGGGGACAGGCGACACACTGAAGCTTTCTTT.

The gene calls are TRBV27 and TRBJ2-7; tentatively, D is TRBD1 (6 bases). The CDR3 extends over 14 amino acids. Germline CDR1 is MNHEY and CDR2 is SMNVEV (reference sequence). Deletions cut 3 bases from V and 7 bases from J, with 16 bases between. The chain's CDR3 is CASSFSRQAGEQYF. DNA of the CDR3: TGTGCCAGCAGTTTCTCTCGACAGGCAGGGGAGCAGTACTTC.

This clonotype was observed a handful of times. The V call is TRBV5-6, the J call TRBJ1-5; D uncertain. V lost 1 base and J 0 bases, leaving 8 bases between the germline ends. This CDR3 region has 15 residues. CDR1 and CDR2 from the germline V gene are SGHDT and YYEEEE. CDR3 sequence reads: CASSLRRSSNQPQHF. CDR3 bases: TGTGCCAGCAGCTTGAGAAGGTCTAGCAATCAGCCCCAGCATTTT.

This clonotype has only a few counts. The CDR3 DNA reads TGTGCCATCAGTGAGGAGTTCCCGCAACAAGAGACCCAGTACTTC. Translated: CAISEEFPQQETQYF. The rearrangement links TRBV10-3 to TRBJ2-5; no reliable D call. Trimming stripped 2 bases from V and 2 bases from J, with 12 bases between. Per germline, CDR1 ENHRY and CDR2 SYGVKD. The CDR3 spans 15 residues.

This clonotype was seen once. This could be a read error, since a much larger clone is one nucleotide away. This rearrangement joins TRBV7-6 to TRBJ1-1; 10 positions match TRBD1. Germline V gene sequence: CDR1 SGHVS, CDR2 FNYEAQ. Germline trimming cut 7 bases from V and 1 base from J; bases unmatched to any gene: 15. This CDR3 has 18 residues. CDR3 region: CASKPAGTGEKRNTEAFF. Here the CDR3 DNA reads TGTGCCAGCAAACCCGCCGGGACAGGGGAGAAGAGGAACACTGAAGCTTTCTTT. Based on the CDR3 plus reference TRBV7-6 and TRBJ1-1, the full variable domain is GAGVSQSPRYKVTKRGQDVALRCDPISGHVSLYWYRQALGQGPEFLTYFNYEAQQDKSGLPNDRFSAERPEGSISTLTIQRTEQRDSAMYRCASKPAGTGEKRNTEAFFGQGTRLTVV.

This chain uses TRBV2 with TRBJ2-7; 9 nucleotides agree with TRBD1. The CDR3 sequence is 14 residues long. V lost 4 bases and J lost 0; bases outside the gene matches: 1. Germline values: CDR1 SNHLY, CDR2 FYNNEI. Here the CDR3 DNA reads TGTGCCAGCAGTGTGACAGGGGGCTCCTACGAGCAGTACTTC. Translated: CASSVTGGSYEQYF.

This clonotype was detected ten times or more. This rearrangement joins TRBV6-1 to TRBJ2-1, with TRBD1 identical over 10 bases. The CDR3 runs to 16 residues. CDR1 is MNHNS and CDR2 is SASEGT in the germline V gene. Losses at the gene ends were 8 bases for V and 7 bases for J; bases not matched to a gene: 14. CDR3 in DNA: TGTGCCAGCGACCCCCCGGGACAGGGGAACCTTAATGAGCAGTTCTTC. It translates to CASDPPGQGNLNEQFF.

This clonotype appeared many times. The chain carries TRBV7-2 and TRBJ1-2; no reliable D call. Germline V gives CDR1 SGHTA, CDR2 FQGNSA. This CDR3 region has 13 residues. Trimming took off 5 bases at V and 1 base at J, with 8 bases between the two ends. CDR3 loop: CASSKPFNYGYTF. CDR3 in DNA: TGTGCCAGCAGCAAGCCTTTTAACTATGGCTACACCTTC. The full variable domain, its missing parts supplied by reference TRBV7-2 and TRBJ1-2, is GAGVSQSPSNKVTEKGKDVELRCDPISGHTALYWYRQSLGQGLEFLIYFQGNSAPDKSGLPSDRFSAERTGGSVSTLTIQRTQQEDSAVYLCASSKPFNYGYTFGSGTRLTVV.

This clonotype came up a few times. The V gene is TRBV12-3 or TRBV12-4, the J gene TRBJ2-3; D gene unclear. The V and J ends lost 2 bases and 2 bases respectively, with 11 bases between them. This CDR3 is 15 amino acids long. CDR3 in DNA: TGTGCCAGCAGTTTAAACGGGCCCTACACAGATACGCAGTATTTT. Its translation: CASSLNGPYTDTQYF.

The chain has TRBV15 and TRBJ1-5; D not certain. This CDR3 has 20 amino acids. Germline V gene sequence: CDR1 LNHNV, CDR2 YYDKDF (reference sequence). V dropped 0 bases and J dropped 0 bases, with 21 bases sitting between them. The CDR3 nucleotides are TGTGCCACCAGCAGAGATCAAGGAGGGCCGCTTCTCTATAGCAATCAGCCCCAGCATTTT. This encodes CATSRDQGGPLLYSNQPQHF.

In this sample, this clonotype turned up many times. CDR3 protein: CASSYRTQTSYEQYF. DNA for the CDR3: TGTGCCAGCAGCTACCGGACCCAAACCTCCTACGAGCAGTACTTC. The rearrangement uses TRBV7-2 and TRBJ2-7; no reliable D call. V was clipped by 4 bases and J by 0 bases, with 13 bases between them. This CDR3 comprises 15 residues. Germline V gives CDR1 SGHTA, CDR2 FQGNSA.

This clonotype was picked up a small number of times. The V and J genes are TRBV20-1 and TRBJ2-2, with D possibly being TRBD2 (5 bases). CDR1 and CDR2 from the germline V gene are DFQATT and SNEGSKA (reference sequence). This CDR3 is built from 14 residues. V was shortened by 6 bases and J by 0 bases, with 11 bases between the two germline ends. The CDR3 protein is CSALGLSNTGELFF. The CDR3 DNA reads TGCAGTGCATTAGGACTTTCGAACACCGGGGAGCTGTTTTTT.

This clonotype was found a few times. V and J are TRBV28 and TRBJ1-2; 8 nucleotides match TRBD1. V shed 6 bases, J shed 8 bases, and the junction held 14 bases outside the gene matches. Germline CDR1 MDHEN, CDR2 SYDVKM. CDR3 length: 15 amino acids. The CDR3 is CASRSTGGYTMGYTF. As DNA, the CDR3 is TGTGCCAGCAGATCCACAGGGGGGTATACTATGGGCTACACCTTC.

At least ten counts were recorded for this clonotype. The rearrangement uses TRBV7-2 and TRBJ1-5; TRBD1 might be the D (5 bases). V was pared by 1 base and J by 7 bases, with 14 bases between. The germline gives CDR1 SGHTA, CDR2 FQGNSA. This CDR3 comprises 15 residues. The CDR3 protein is CASSLEGSPGQPQHF. In nucleotides, the CDR3 is TGTGCCAGCAGCTTAGAGGGGTCGCCGGGACAGCCCCAGCATTTT.